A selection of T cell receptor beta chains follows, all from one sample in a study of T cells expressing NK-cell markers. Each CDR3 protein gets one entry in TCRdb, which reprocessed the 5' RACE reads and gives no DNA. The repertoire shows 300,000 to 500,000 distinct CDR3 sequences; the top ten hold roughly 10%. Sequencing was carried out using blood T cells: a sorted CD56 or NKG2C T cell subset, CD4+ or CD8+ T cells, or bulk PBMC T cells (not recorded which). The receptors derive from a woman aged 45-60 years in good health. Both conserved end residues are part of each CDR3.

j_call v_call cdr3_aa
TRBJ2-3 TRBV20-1 CSASKQGAGDTQYF
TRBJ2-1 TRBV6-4 CASSASGLAGVSSYNEQFF
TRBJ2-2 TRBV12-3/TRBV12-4 CASGEGRAGELFF
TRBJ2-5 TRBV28 CASSLRQPGQETQYF
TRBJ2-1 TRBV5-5 CASSSFPGGSSYNEQFF
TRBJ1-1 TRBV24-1 CATTNNQNTEAFF
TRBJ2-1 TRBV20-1 CSARSLAGGLNEQFF
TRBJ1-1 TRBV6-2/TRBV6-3 CASSPLGRTNTEAFF
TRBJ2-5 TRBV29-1 CSVEGALWGETQYF
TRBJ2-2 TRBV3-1 CASSAYYPGQNTGELFF
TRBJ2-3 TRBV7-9 CASSLLARSSDTQYF
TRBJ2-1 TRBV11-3 CASSSGQGTLSYNEQFF
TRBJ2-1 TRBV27 CASRPWGSNEQFF
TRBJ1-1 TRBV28 CASTRGAYTEAFF
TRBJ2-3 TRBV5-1 CASSLASYPTNTDTQYF
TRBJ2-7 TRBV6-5 CASSSGYSYEQYF
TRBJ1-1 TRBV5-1 CASSLQGKANTEAFF
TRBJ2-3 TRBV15 CATSREGPPGDTQYF
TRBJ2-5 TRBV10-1 CASSESKGTAYQETQYF